Listed here are 7 T cell receptor beta chains from one sample, sequenced in a study of cytomegalovirus exposure and HLA in healthy donors. Researchers ran the PCR with 60 Vbeta and 13 Jbeta primers. Using immunoSEQ multiplex PCR, the repertoire was profiled, and TCRdb retains in-frame clones only, with some absent. Of some 150,000 clones listed, 82% are singletons. Sequenced sample: PBMCs. The receptors here all came from a middle-aged woman in good health and CMV-seronegative.

The rearrangement uses TRBV20-1 and TRBJ1-1; TRBD1 is a possible D gene (5 bases). Between the trimmed V and J ends, which lost 4 bases and 8 bases, there was a span of 11 bases. Germline V CDR1 and CDR2: DFQATT, SNEGSKA (reference sequence). The CDR3 covers 11 residues. The CDR3 sequence: CSATTGSEAFF. The CDR3 nucleotides are TGCAGTGCTACTACAGGAAGCGAAGCTTTCTTT.

The chain couples TRBV7-3 to TRBJ2-1; TRBD2 matches at 8 bases. The V gene's germline CDR1 is SGHTA and CDR2 FQGTGA. The CDR3 is made up of 18 amino acids. The V segment lost 1 base and the J segment 5 bases; nucleotides outside the gene matches: 13. CDR3 in DNA: TGTGCCAGCAGCTTAATAGGAAGTGGGCTAGCGGGCGACAATGAGCAGTTCTTC. It yields the protein CASSLIGSGLAGDNEQFF. Filled out from reference TRBV7-3 and TRBJ2-1, the complete variable domain reads GAGVSQTPSNKVTEKGKYVELRCDPISGHTALYWYRQSLGQGPEFLIYFQGTGAADDSGLPNDRFFAVRPEGSVSTLKIQRTERGDSAVYLCASSLIGSGLAGDNEQFFGPGTRLTVL.

The chain carries TRBV9 and TRBJ2-5; D is perhaps TRBD2 (6 bases). V lost 4 bases, J lost 3 bases, and 10 bases lay in between. The length of the CDR3 is 13 residues. Germline-derived CDR1 and CDR2 are SGDLS and YYNGEE. CDR3 coding DNA: TGTGCCAGCAGCACCCAGCGGGAAGAGACCCAGTACTTC. Translation gives CASSTQREETQYF.

A few counts support this clone. The V call is TRBV11-2, the J call TRBJ2-4, with 9 bases fitting TRBD1. Germline-derived CDR1 and CDR2 are SGHAT and FQNNGV. The V and J ends lost 1 base and 6 bases, in that order; junction bases with no gene match: 7. The length of the CDR3 is 16 residues. The CDR3 reads CASSLGHRGLGNIQYF. In nucleotides, the CDR3 is TGTGCCAGCAGCTTAGGCCACAGGGGGCTGGGAAACATTCAGTACTTC.

The chain uses TRBV18 and TRBJ1-1; 11 bases are a match to TRBD1. The CDR3 covers 15 residues. Trimming removed 6 bases from V and 2 bases from J; junction bases left unmatched: 5. CDR1 KGHSH and CDR2 LQKENI come from the germline V gene. DNA of the CDR3: TGTGCCAGCTCGCGGACAGGGGGCCGAAACACTGAAGCTTTCTTT. As protein: CASSRTGGRNTEAFF.

Here the CDR3 reads CASSPMSGNQPQHF. The CDR3 region has the DNA TGTGCCAGCAGTCCAATGTCGGGCAATCAGCCCCAGCATTTT. V usage is TRBV6-6 and J usage is TRBJ1-5; D gene unclear. This CDR3 region has 14 residues. The germline V gene has CDR1 MNHNY and CDR2 SVGAGI (reference sequence). Trimming removed 5 bases from V and 2 bases from J, with 10 bases in between.

The chain combines TRBV27 with TRBJ1-4, with TRBD1 matching over 12 bases. This CDR3 comprises 17 residues. Germline V gene sequence: CDR1 MNHEY, CDR2 SMNVEV (reference sequence). The ends lost 1 base at V and 8 bases at J; junction bases unmatched: 8. The CDR3 reads CASSLWGPGTGGEKLFF. The DNA of the CDR3 is TGTGCCAGCAGTTTATGGGGCCCCGGGACAGGGGGCGAAAAACTGTTTTTT.